This T cell receptor beta chain was captured in a study of cytomegalovirus exposure and HLA in healthy donors. Germline assignment: CDR1 MGHDK and CDR2 SYGVNS. There are 13 residues in the CDR3. J gave up 10 bases and V 7 bases, and 10 bases lay outside the gene matches. The PCR ran on 60 Vbeta and 13 Jbeta primers. Some clones are missing from TCRdb's copy, which holds only in-frame ones; the method was immunoSEQ multiplex PCR. This repertoire shows about 160,000 clones, approximately 80% found once; its top ten account for around 5.8%. The receptor was derived from a male donor in good health and CMV-seropositive. This chain connects TRBV25-1 to TRBJ2-4; 7 positions agree with TRBD1. Material: PBMCs. The CDR3 DNA reads as TGTGCCAGCAAGGCCCCAGGGGGTGGGATTCAGTACTTC. It specifies CASKAPGGGIQYF.